The 21 T cell receptor beta chains below come from one sample, sequenced in a study of molecular identifiers for immune sequencing clone quantification. TCRdb processed the PCR reads anew with MiXCR; each CDR3 protein has one entry. The sample holds about 98,000 distinct CDR3 sequences, about 35% seen once. The sequenced sample consisted of naive CD8+ T cells from blood, with Jurkat cell RNA spiked in. Subset indicated: FACS-sorted CD8+CD4-CCR7+CD45RA+ naive T cells. The receptors originated from a human donor in good health. Some libraries in this study had Jurkat cell RNA spiked in.

The rearrangement links TRBV27 to TRBJ2-5; the match to TRBD1 covers 7 bases. With V trimmed by 5 bases and J by 4 bases, 7 bases remained unmatched. The CDR3 runs to 14 residues. Germline V lookup: CDR1 MNHEY, CDR2 SMNVEV (reference sequence). The CDR3 DNA sequence: TGTGCCAGCAGTCCCGGGACAGCGACAGAGACCCAGTACTTC. Residues: CASSPGTATETQYF.

Ten or more counts support this clonotype. The J gene is TRBJ2-7, the V gene TRBV7-2; D tentatively fits TRBD1 or TRBD2 (5 bases each). Germline-derived CDR1 and CDR2 are SGHTA and FQGNSA. The CDR3 sequence is 14 residues long. Trimming took 4 bases from V and 1 from J, leaving 11 bases between them. For the CDR3, the DNA is TGTGCCAGCAGCTCCGGGACGGGTTCCTACGAGCAGTACTTC. It encodes CASSSGTGSYEQYF.

The sample holds many counts of this clonotype. CDR3 amino acids: CASSPGARLDTDTQYF. The CDR3, as DNA: TGTGCCAGCAGTCCCGGGGCAAGGCTAGACACAGATACGCAGTATTTT. This sequence joins TRBV12-3 or TRBV12-4 and TRBJ2-3; either TRBD1 or TRBD2 may fit D (5 bases each). V was clipped by 5 bases and J by 2 bases, with 17 bases between them. The CDR3 extends over 16 amino acids.

This clonotype was recorded a few times. The rearrangement uses TRBV29-1 and TRBJ2-7, with 9 bases lining up with TRBD1. The CDR3 is made up of 14 amino acids. Trimming removed 2 bases from V and 2 bases from J; junction bases left unmatched: 4. Germline V gene lookup returns CDR1 SQVTM and CDR2 ANQGSEA. Here the CDR3 reads CSVELGQGPYEQYF. CDR3 nucleotides: TGCAGCGTTGAATTGGGACAGGGCCCCTACGAGCAGTACTTC.

Turning to this clonotype: This may be a read error: a much more frequent sequence differs by one nucleotide. The chain couples TRBV28 to TRBJ2-1; 8 bases fit TRBD1. CDR1 and CDR2 (germline): MDHEN, SYDVKM. Losses at the gene ends were 8 bases for V and 9 bases for J; bases not matched to a gene: 15. The CDR3 extends over 15 amino acids. CDR3 bases: TGTGCCAGCGGTCTTAGGACAGGGCGTTATACTGAGCAGTTCTTC. Translation gives CASGLRTGRYTEQFF.

On this clonotype itself: Germline is not matched at one junction end, which may reflect a read error. The V gene is TRBV19, the J gene TRBJ1-2; TRBD1 agrees at 7 bases. Per the germline V gene, CDR1 is LNHDA and CDR2 is SQIVND (reference sequence). CDR3 length: 15 residues. The CDR3 nucleotides are TGTGCCAGTAGTTTTGGGACAGCAAACTTCTATGGCTGCACCTTC. This encodes CASSFGTANFYGCTF.

The chain couples TRBV7-3 to TRBJ2-3; TRBD2 aligns across 8 bases. Germline assignment: CDR1 SGHTA and CDR2 FQGTGA. CDR3 size: 14 residues. V dropped 5 bases and J dropped 10; count of bases not matched to a gene: 11. CDR3 region: CASSPGGGTEAQYF. CDR3 nucleotide sequence: TGTGCCAGCAGCCCCGGGGGGGGCACAGAAGCGCAGTATTTT.

The chain's CDR3 is CASSVASSYEQYF. Here the CDR3 DNA reads TGTGCCAGCAGCGTGGCTAGTTCGTACGAGCAGTACTTC. The rearrangement joins TRBV9 to TRBJ2-7; D gene unclear. Deletions cut 2 bases from V and 4 bases from J, with 10 bases between. In germline, CDR1 is SGDLS, CDR2 YYNGEE. CDR3 length: 13 amino acids. The full variable domain, rest sourced from reference TRBV9 and TRBJ2-7, is DSGVTQTPKHLITATGQRVTLRCSPRSGDLSVYWYQQSLDQGLQFLIQYYNGEERAKGNILERFSAQQFPDLHSELNLSSLELGDSALYFCASSVASSYEQYFGPGTRLTVT.

The V call is TRBV27, the J call TRBJ1-4, with D possibly matching TRBD1 (5 bases). This CDR3 spans 14 amino acids. Germline lookup yields CDR1 MNHEY and CDR2 SMNVEV (reference sequence). V was trimmed by 4 bases and J by 4 bases, leaving 10 bases between them. CDR3 bases: TGTGCCAGCAGTTACACGGGGCATAATGAAAAACTGTTTTTT. Residues: CASSYTGHNEKLFF.

Written as DNA, the CDR3 is TGTGCCAGCTTTAGCGGGAGGGCTCGTACAGATACGCAGTATTTT. It codes for CASFSGRARTDTQYF. This rearrangement joins TRBV6-6 to TRBJ2-3; 11 bases match TRBD2. This CDR3 region has 15 residues. In germline, CDR1 is MNHNY, CDR2 SVGAGI (reference sequence). Trimming cost V 8 bases and J 3 bases; bases outside gene matches: 7.

Of note for this clonotype: This may arise from a read error, as a much more abundant clone is one base away. The rearrangement links TRBV28 to TRBJ1-4; the D is unclear. Per the germline V gene, CDR1 is MDHEN and CDR2 is SYDVKM. V dropped 6 bases and J dropped 8 bases, with 10 bases sitting between them. The CDR3 contains 12 residues. In DNA, the CDR3 is TGTGCCAGCAGATTGCAACGAGAAAAACTGTTTTTT. Its translation: CASRLQREKLFF.

The chain carries TRBV6-1 and TRBJ2-7, with D perhaps TRBD1 (5 bases). Germline V gene sequence: CDR1 MNHNS, CDR2 SASEGT. The CDR3 has 13 residues. Deletions cut 6 bases from V and 2 bases from J, with 11 bases between. CDR3 bases: TGTGCCAGCAGAGAGACAGAGCCCTACGAGCAGTACTTC. Protein: CASRETEPYEQYF.

This clonotype was counted ten times or more. The chain carries TRBV5-6 and TRBJ2-7; D is possibly TRBD1 (6 bases). Trimming stripped 4 bases from V and 2 bases from J, with 10 bases between. This CDR3 is built from 13 residues. The V gene's germline CDR1 is SGHDT and CDR2 YYEEEE. CDR3 nucleotide sequence: TGTGCCAGCAGCCCGGGGACACCCTACGAGCAGTACTTC. It yields the protein CASSPGTPYEQYF.

The genes are TRBV21-1 and TRBJ2-3; the DNA was not compared with TRBD1, the D call given in the table. TRBV21-1 is an annotated pseudogene. The CDR3 is made up of 18 amino acids. The DNA of the CDR3 is TGTGCCAGCAGCGAAAGCACAACACAGGGACGCTTCACGGATACGCAGTATTTT. Translating it yields CASSESTTQGRFTDTQYF.

This clonotype came up a few times. The chain is built from TRBV4-1 and TRBJ2-5; TRBD2 aligns across 11 bases. From germline, CDR1 is MGHRA and CDR2 YSYEKL. The trim removed 3 bases at V and 3 bases at J, leaving 3 bases unmatched. This CDR3 is 15 amino acids long. CDR3 sequence (DNA): TGCGCCAGCAGCCAGCCGGGACTAGCGGAAGAGACCCAGTACTTC. Translation gives CASSQPGLAEETQYF.

The gene calls are TRBV20-1 and TRBJ2-3; 7 bases fit TRBD2. The V and J ends lost 6 bases and 2 bases, in that order; junction bases with no gene match: 14. The germline V gene encodes CDR1 DFQATT and CDR2 SNEGSKA (reference sequence). This CDR3 has 16 residues. The CDR3 protein is CSAPPPASGYTDTQYF. CDR3 nucleotide sequence: TGCAGTGCCCCTCCTCCGGCTAGCGGTTACACAGATACGCAGTATTTT.

This clonotype was found many times. V usage is TRBV7-9 and J usage is TRBJ2-7; D call uncertain. Trimming removed 5 bases from V and 5 bases from J, with 13 bases in between. The CDR3 spans 13 residues. Germline-derived CDR1 and CDR2 are SEHNR and FQNEAQ (reference sequence). The CDR3 loop reads CASSREVGDEQYF. CDR3 coding DNA: TGTGCCAGCAGCCGCGAGGTTGGTGACGAGCAGTACTTC.

The rearrangement links TRBV20-1 to TRBJ1-1; maybe TRBD1 (5 bases). V was cut by 2 bases and J by 1 base, with 14 bases left in between. Germline CDR1 and CDR2: DFQATT and SNEGSKA (reference sequence). There are 15 residues in the CDR3. The DNA of the CDR3 is TGCAGTGCTAGAAATGGGGGACGGCAGAACACTGAAGCTTTCTTT. The encoded protein is CSARNGGRQNTEAFF.

Comment on this clonotype: The final CDR3 position lacks the conserved phenylalanine or tryptophan, pointing to a likely read error. The J gene is TRBJ1-2, the V gene TRBV19, with unresolved D. The V and J ends lost 6 bases and 4 bases respectively, with 12 bases between them. Per germline, CDR1 LNHDA and CDR2 SQIVND (reference sequence). The CDR3 runs to 13 residues. The CDR3 region is CASSSGWLYGYTS. The CDR3 nucleotides are TGTGCCAGTAGCTCGGGGTGGCTCTATGGCTACACCTCC.

The genes are TRBV4-3 and TRBJ2-5; D is perhaps TRBD1 (5 bases). CDR3 length: 16 residues. V shed 0 bases and J shed 2 bases, with 13 bases lying between them. CDR1 LGHNA and CDR2 YSLEER come from the germline V gene. The CDR3 DNA follows: TGCGCCAGCAGCCAAGACGTATCAGGGATACAAGAGACCCAGTACTTC. As protein: CASSQDVSGIQETQYF.

This clonotype was found a few times. The V call is TRBV20-1, the J call TRBJ2-1; the D is unclear. CDR3 length equals 17 residues. The germline V and J ends were trimmed by 4 bases and 0 bases, with 19 bases remaining between them. CDR1 and CDR2 (germline): DFQATT, SNEGSKA (reference sequence). CDR3 sequence (DNA): TGCAGTGCTACCTTCCTTCACTATAGCAGCTCCTACAATGAGCAGTTCTTC. Translation gives CSATFLHYSSSYNEQFF.